Following are 32 T cell receptor beta chains from one sample sequenced in a study of T-cell reconstitution after alpha-beta-depleted transplantation in children. It was with unique molecular identifiers that the TCRbeta library was prepared. One entry per CDR3 protein results from TCRdb running MiXCR on the PCR reads. Of a few hundred thousand distinct CDR3 sequences detected, about 11% appear once; the ten largest clones hold about 5%. The sequencing used PBMCs from the stem cell graft donor, collected from the stem cell graft. The receptors stem from a human donor who donated a stem cell graft to a child with acute myeloid leukemia.

This rearrangement joins TRBV5-1 to TRBJ2-3; tentatively, D is TRBD2 (5 bases). The germline V gene encodes CDR1 SGHRS and CDR2 YFSETQ. The CDR3 is 15 amino acids. V lost 3 bases, J lost 2 bases, and 13 bases lay in between. This CDR3 is CASSSAGQSTDTQYF. DNA of the CDR3: TGCGCCAGCAGCTCCGCGGGCCAGTCCACAGATACGCAGTATTTT.

The chain employs TRBV5-1 and TRBJ1-6; 10 bases line up with TRBD1. Germline CDR1 SGHRS, CDR2 YFSETQ. Trimming removed 4 bases from V and 8 bases from J; junction bases left unmatched: 3. The CDR3 has 14 amino acids. The DNA for the CDR3 is TGCGCCAGCAGCCGCGGACAGGGGGATTCACCCCTCCACTTT. Protein sequence: CASSRGQGDSPLHF.

The chain joins TRBV18 to TRBJ2-1, with TRBD2 matching 8 bases. J lost 1 base, V lost 1 base, and 9 bases had no gene match. CDR1 and CDR2 (germline): KGHSH, LQKENI. The CDR3 has 18 residues. The CDR3 loop is CASSPRVRGGGSYNEQFF. The CDR3 DNA reads as TGTGCCAGCTCACCACGAGTACGGGGGGGTGGATCCTACAATGAGCAGTTCTTC.

This clonotype was picked up many times. The CDR3 region is CASSLRNNEQFF. The CDR3 DNA sequence: TGTGCCAGCAGCTTGAGAAACAATGAGCAGTTCTTC. The chain links TRBV5-8 to TRBJ2-1; D gene unclear. Germline CDR1 is SGHTS and CDR2 is YDEGEE. The CDR3 length is 12 residues. V lost 1 base to trimming and J lost 5 bases, with 4 bases between them.

This sequence joins TRBV24-1 and TRBJ2-1, with D possibly matching TRBD2 (5 bases). The CDR3 runs to 18 residues. CDR1 and CDR2 (germline): KGHDR, SFDVKD. V gave up 4 bases and J gave up 6 bases, with 24 bases separating them. The CDR3 loop is CATSENSLGWEFCNEQFF. The CDR3 region has the DNA TGTGCCACCAGTGAGAATTCCCTTGGGTGGGAGTTTTGCAATGAGCAGTTCTTC.

Only a few counts were recorded for this clonotype. The chain is built from TRBV4-3 and TRBJ2-7; a possible D gene is TRBD2 (6 bases). Trimming took 0 bases from V and 1 from J, leaving 13 bases between them. The CDR3 runs to 16 residues. The V gene's germline CDR1 is LGHNA and CDR2 YSLEER. The CDR3, as DNA: TGCGCCAGCAGCCAAGACCCCGGGAGCGAATCCTACGAGCAGTACTTC. Residues: CASSQDPGSESYEQYF.

This clonotype was seen more than once but under ten times. The rearrangement links TRBV5-1 to TRBJ2-7, with a weak D call TRBD1 (6 bases). The CDR3 has 15 amino acids. V was shortened by 0 bases and J by 4 bases, with 14 bases between the two germline ends. Germline CDR1 reads SGHRS; CDR2 reads YFSETQ. DNA for the CDR3: TGCGCCAGCAGCTTGGCACCGGGACAAGATTACGAGCAGTACTTC. Amino acids: CASSLAPGQDYEQYF.

V gene TRBV29-1 combines with J gene TRBJ2-5; 8 nucleotides line up with TRBD1. This CDR3 has 14 amino acids. CDR1 and CDR2 from the germline V gene are SQVTM and ANQGSEA. V lost 4 bases and J lost 6; bases outside the gene matches: 10. The CDR3 bases are TGCAGCGTTGGAGGGCGGCAGGGGGCTAAGACCCAGTACTTC. Translation gives CSVGGRQGAKTQYF.

The chain employs TRBV29-1 and TRBJ1-3, with 7 bases matching TRBD1. This CDR3 is built from 15 residues. Germline loops: CDR1 SQVTM, CDR2 ANQGSEA. V was pared by 0 bases and J by 0 bases, with 2 bases of the junction left unmatched. CDR3 sequence (DNA): TGCAGCGTTGAAGAATGGACAGGCTCTGGAAACACCATATATTTT. Translation: CSVEEWTGSGNTIYF.

The rearrangement joins TRBV11-2 to TRBJ2-5, with 7 bases fitting TRBD1. Germline V CDR1 and CDR2: SGHAT, FQNNGV. This CDR3 spans 18 amino acids. Trimming cost V 5 bases and J 2 bases; bases outside gene matches: 17. CDR3 protein: CASSRTYRGARTQETQYF. CDR3 coding DNA: TGTGCCAGCAGCCGGACATACAGGGGCGCCCGAACACAAGAGACCCAGTACTTC.

This clonotype was found many times. The chain is built from TRBV11-2 and TRBJ2-1, with D perhaps matching TRBD2 (7 bases). The ends were cut back, 3 bases at V and 5 bases at J, with 14 bases in the middle. CDR3 size: 15 residues. Germline V CDR1 and CDR2: SGHAT, FQNNGV. The CDR3 region is CASSLGRGRNNEQFF. CDR3 bases: TGTGCCAGCAGCTTGGGGAGGGGGAGGAACAATGAGCAGTTCTTC.

This clonotype was seen many times. This rearrangement joins TRBV5-1 to TRBJ1-5; D might be TRBD1 (6 bases). This CDR3 is built from 16 residues. Between the trimmed V and J ends, which lost 0 bases and 3 bases, there was a span of 13 bases. The germline V gene has CDR1 SGHRS and CDR2 YFSETQ. The CDR3 loop is CASSLVGGPNNQPQHF. The DNA for the CDR3 is TGCGCCAGCAGCTTGGTGGGGGGCCCTAACAATCAGCCCCAGCATTTT.

The chain is built from TRBV29-1 and TRBJ2-2; TRBD1 matches 7 bases. The CDR3 is 15 residues long. Germline loops: CDR1 SQVTM, CDR2 ANQGSEA. Trimming removed 5 bases from V and 3 bases from J; junction bases left unmatched: 9. This CDR3 reads CSVSLTGAHTGELFF. CDR3 DNA sequence: TGCAGCGTTTCCCTTACAGGGGCTCACACCGGGGAGCTGTTTTTT.

This clonotype was detected a few times. J is TRBJ1-2 and V is TRBV5-1; 9 bases map to TRBD1. Germline V gene data show CDR1 as SGHRS and CDR2 as YFSETQ. This CDR3 region has 17 residues. Trimming took 4 bases from V and 5 from J; bases not matched to a gene: 15. The CDR3 DNA follows: TGCGCCAGCAGCGCATACCCGGGACAGGGAAGAGGGTATGGCTACACCTTC. This encodes CASSAYPGQGRGYGYTF. The whole variable domain, remainder taken from reference TRBV5-1 and TRBJ1-2, is KAGVTQTPRYLIKTRGQQVTLSCSPISGHRSVSWYQQTPGQGLQFLFEYFSETQRNKGNFPGRFSGRQFSNSRSEMNVSTLELGDSALYLCASSAYPGQGRGYGYTFGSGTRLTVV.

This chain uses TRBV19 with TRBJ2-1, with 12 bases aligning to TRBD2. The CDR3 totals 15 residues. Trimming took 6 bases from V and 5 from J; bases not matched to a gene: 5. Germline V gene sequence: CDR1 LNHDA, CDR2 SQIVND (reference sequence). CDR3 sequence reads: CASSSSSGGDNEQFF. The CDR3 bases are TGTGCCAGTAGCTCGTCTAGCGGGGGGGACAATGAGCAGTTCTTC.

This clonotype was picked up many times. The rearrangement uses TRBV6-1 and TRBJ2-7; a possible D gene is TRBD2 (5 bases). The length of the CDR3 is 13 residues. With 4 bases removed from V and 4 bases from J, the gap between germline ends came to 11 bases. Per the germline V gene, CDR1 is MNHNS and CDR2 is SASEGT. CDR3 nucleotide sequence: TGTGCCAGCAGTGGTACAGCGGATTACGAGCAGTACGTC. This encodes CASSGTADYEQYV.

This clonotype showed up just a few times. CDR3 DNA sequence: TGCAGTGCTAGCCGGGGTGGGCTTAAACTGTTTTTT. It translates to CSASRGGLKLFF. The chain employs TRBV20-1 and TRBJ1-4; D not resolved. Germline assignment: CDR1 DFQATT and CDR2 SNEGSKA (reference sequence). The V end lost 3 bases, the J end lost 11 bases, and 13 bases lay between the germline ends. This CDR3 comprises 12 residues.

This clonotype was recorded many times. V gene TRBV6-2 or TRBV6-3 combines with J gene TRBJ2-7; D gene unclear. V was shortened by 6 bases and J by 2 bases, with 14 bases between the two germline ends. Germline values: CDR1 MNHEY, CDR2 SVGEGT. This CDR3 region has 14 residues. CDR3 sequence (DNA): TGTGCCAGCAGCAGTCCTGGGTCTACCTACGAGCAGTACTTC. Its protein product is CASSSPGSTYEQYF.

This clonotype showed up just a few times. This sequence joins TRBV27 and TRBJ2-7; 7 positions match TRBD1. Germline trimming cut 6 bases from V and 4 bases from J; bases unmatched to any gene: 12. The CDR3 extends over 15 amino acids. CDR1 and CDR2 (germline): MNHEY, SMNVEV (reference sequence). CDR3 bases: TGTGCCAGCAGACCTCCGGGACAGAGGCTATACGAGCAGTACGTC. This gives the protein CASRPPGQRLYEQYV.

This clonotype was recorded many times. The V gene is TRBV20-1, the J gene TRBJ2-5; D is unresolved. V shed 1 base and J shed 5 bases, with 8 bases lying between them. Looked up from germline, CDR1 is DFQATT and CDR2 is SNEGSKA (reference sequence). This CDR3 comprises 12 residues. The CDR3 nucleotides read TGCAGTGCTAGAGCCGGTGGGGAGACCCAGTACTTC. This translates into CSARAGGETQYF.

The rearrangement uses TRBV18 and TRBJ2-3, with D unresolved. Germline CDR1 reads KGHSH; CDR2 reads LQKENI. The V gene lost 1 base and the J gene lost 2 bases, with 7 bases spanning the gap. This CDR3 has 14 amino acids. CDR3 protein: CASSPRPATDTQYF. CDR3 DNA sequence: TGTGCCAGCTCACCACGACCGGCCACAGATACGCAGTATTTT.

In this sample, this clonotype turned up a few times. The genes are TRBV6-5 and TRBJ2-5; 8 bases are a match to TRBD2. Trimming took 3 bases from V and 5 from J; bases not matched to a gene: 14. From germline, CDR1 is MNHEY and CDR2 SVGAGI. The CDR3 loop spans 17 amino acids. CDR3 protein: CASSYRYSGTQGETQYF. The CDR3 region has the DNA TGTGCCAGCAGTTATCGGTATAGCGGGACCCAAGGGGAGACCCAGTACTTC.

This rearrangement joins TRBV4-1 to TRBJ1-1; TRBD1 is a possible D gene (6 bases). Germline CDR1 reads MGHRA; CDR2 reads YSYEKL. The CDR3 loop spans 15 amino acids. Trimming pared 0 bases from V and 3 bases from J, leaving 11 bases between. CDR3 loop: CASSQDGQGYTEAFF. The CDR3 DNA is TGCGCCAGCAGCCAAGATGGGCAGGGGTACACTGAAGCTTTCTTT.

This clonotype was counted at least ten times. The chain links TRBV9 to TRBJ1-2; D perhaps matches TRBD1 (5 bases). In germline, CDR1 is SGDLS, CDR2 YYNGEE. The CDR3 loop spans 13 amino acids. The V end was cut by 2 bases, the J end by 8 bases, with 13 bases between. The CDR3 nucleotides are TGTGCCAGCAGCGTTGGGCAGGGAAGCGGCTACACCTTC. Amino acid sequence: CASSVGQGSGYTF.

The chain has TRBV20-1 and TRBJ2-5, with 9 bases matching TRBD2. The CDR3 contains 16 residues. CDR1 and CDR2 (germline): DFQATT, SNEGSKA (reference sequence). Trimming removed 6 bases from V and 4 bases from J; junction bases left unmatched: 15. CDR3 DNA: TGCAGTGCCCCGGCGGGGGGGCTAGGAGTCGGAGAGACCCAGTACTTC. As protein: CSAPAGGLGVGETQYF.

This clonotype turned up a few times. The CDR3 here is CSALSGRGTQYF. The CDR3, as DNA: TGCAGTGCCCTTTCGGGCCGCGGGACCCAGTACTTC. The J gene is TRBJ2-5, the V gene TRBV20-1; unclear D gene. V was shortened by 6 bases and J by 7 bases, with 15 bases between the two germline ends. From germline, CDR1 is DFQATT and CDR2 SNEGSKA (reference sequence). The CDR3 spans 12 residues.

This clonotype was counted between two and nine times. V and J are TRBV12-3 or TRBV12-4 and TRBJ1-2; the D gene is possibly TRBD1 (5 bases). V was pared by 1 base and J by 3 bases, with 9 bases between. This CDR3 is built from 14 residues. The CDR3 DNA is TGTGCCAGCAGTTTAGACAGGAGTGACTATGGCTACACCTTC. Amino acids: CASSLDRSDYGYTF.

This clonotype was picked up many times. The gene calls are TRBV5-1 and TRBJ2-7; the D gene is possibly TRBD1 (6 bases). V gave up 0 bases and J gave up 5 bases, with 9 bases separating them. Germline V gene data show CDR1 as SGHRS and CDR2 as YFSETQ. The CDR3 is 13 residues long. The CDR3 is CASSLEGQDEQYF. The CDR3 coding sequence is TGCGCCAGCAGCTTGGAGGGACAAGACGAGCAGTACTTC.

The chain uses TRBV12-3 or TRBV12-4 and TRBJ2-3; TRBD2 matches at 7 bases. This CDR3 comprises 14 residues. V shed 7 bases, J shed 0 bases, and the junction held 4 bases outside the gene matches. CDR3 in DNA: TGTGCCAGCATTTGGGGGGGTAGCACAGATACGCAGTATTTT. This encodes CASIWGGSTDTQYF.

In its sample, this clonotype was seen a few times. The chain combines TRBV6-1 with TRBJ1-5, with D unresolved. The germline V and J ends were trimmed by 6 bases and 4 bases, with 19 bases remaining between them. The CDR3 totals 16 residues. CDR1 is MNHNS, CDR2 SASEGT, per germline. As DNA, the CDR3 is TGTGCCAGCAGCCGAAGGATCCCCACGGGGAATCAGCCCCAGCATTTT. Protein: CASSRRIPTGNQPQHF.

The chain is built from TRBV20-1 and TRBJ2-3, with 11 positions matching TRBD2. This CDR3 spans 14 amino acids. Trimming cost V 6 bases and J 5 bases; bases outside gene matches: 7. Germline lookup yields CDR1 DFQATT and CDR2 SNEGSKA (reference sequence). The CDR3 loop reads CSAKLAGARDTQYF. The CDR3 region has the DNA TGCAGTGCCAAACTAGCGGGGGCCAGAGATACGCAGTATTTT.

The chain uses TRBV6-4 and TRBJ2-3, with a weak D call TRBD1 (5 bases). The CDR3 runs to 15 residues. The V end lost 3 bases, the J end lost 3 bases, and 13 bases lay between the germline ends. Per germline, CDR1 MRHNA and CDR2 SNTAGT. This CDR3 is CASSEGVALTDTQYF. The CDR3 DNA is TGTGCCAGCAGTGAAGGGGTCGCGCTGACAGATACGCAGTATTTT.